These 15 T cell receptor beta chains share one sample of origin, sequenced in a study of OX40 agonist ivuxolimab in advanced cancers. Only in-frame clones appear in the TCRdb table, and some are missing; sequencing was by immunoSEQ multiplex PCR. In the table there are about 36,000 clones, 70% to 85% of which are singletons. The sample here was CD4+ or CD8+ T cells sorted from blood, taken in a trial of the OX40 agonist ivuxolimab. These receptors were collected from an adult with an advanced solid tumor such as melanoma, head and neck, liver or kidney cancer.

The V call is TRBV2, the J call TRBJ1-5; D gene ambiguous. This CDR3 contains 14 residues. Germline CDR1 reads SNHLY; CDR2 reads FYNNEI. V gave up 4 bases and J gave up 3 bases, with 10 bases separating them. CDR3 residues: CASSAAGYNQPQHF. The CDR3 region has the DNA TGTGCCAGCAGTGCAGCTGGGTACAATCAGCCCCAGCATTTT.

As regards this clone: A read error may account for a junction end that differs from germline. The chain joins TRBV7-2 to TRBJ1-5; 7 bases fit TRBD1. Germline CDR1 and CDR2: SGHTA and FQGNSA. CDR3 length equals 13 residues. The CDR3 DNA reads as TGTGCCAGCAGATGGGACAGCAGTCAGCCCCAGCATTTT. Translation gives CASRWDSSQPQHF.

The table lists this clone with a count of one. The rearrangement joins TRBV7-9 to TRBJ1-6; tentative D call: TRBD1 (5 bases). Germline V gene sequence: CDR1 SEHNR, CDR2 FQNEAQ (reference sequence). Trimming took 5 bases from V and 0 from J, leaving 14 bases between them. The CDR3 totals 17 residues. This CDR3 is CASSQGSASSYNSPLHF. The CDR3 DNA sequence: TGTGCCAGCAGCCAGGGTTCGGCGAGCTCCTATAATTCACCCCTCCACTTT. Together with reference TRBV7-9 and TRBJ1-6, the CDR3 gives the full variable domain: DTGVSQNPRHKITKRGQNVTFRCDPISEHNRLYWYRQTLGQGPEFLTYFQNEAQLEKSRLLSDRFSAERPKGSFSTLEIQRTEQGDSAMYLCASSQGSASSYNSPLHFGNGTRLTVT.

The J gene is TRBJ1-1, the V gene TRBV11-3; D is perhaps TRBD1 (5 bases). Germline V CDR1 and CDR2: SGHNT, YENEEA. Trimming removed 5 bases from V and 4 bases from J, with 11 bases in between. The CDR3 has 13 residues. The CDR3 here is CASSPGRGTEAFF. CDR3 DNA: TGTGCCAGCAGCCCCGGAAGGGGCACTGAAGCTTTCTTT. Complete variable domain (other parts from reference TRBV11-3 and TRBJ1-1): EAGVVQSPRYKIIEKKQPVAFWCNPISGHNTLYWYLQNLGQGPELLIRYENEEAVDDSQLPKDRFSAERLKGVDSTLKIQPAELGDSAVYLCASSPGRGTEAFFGQGTRLTVV.

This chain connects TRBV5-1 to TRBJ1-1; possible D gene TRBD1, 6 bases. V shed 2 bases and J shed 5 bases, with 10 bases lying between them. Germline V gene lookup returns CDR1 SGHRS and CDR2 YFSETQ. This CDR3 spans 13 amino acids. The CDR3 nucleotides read TGCGCCAGCAGCTTCCACAGGGTAACTGAAGCTTTCTTT. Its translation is CASSFHRVTEAFF.

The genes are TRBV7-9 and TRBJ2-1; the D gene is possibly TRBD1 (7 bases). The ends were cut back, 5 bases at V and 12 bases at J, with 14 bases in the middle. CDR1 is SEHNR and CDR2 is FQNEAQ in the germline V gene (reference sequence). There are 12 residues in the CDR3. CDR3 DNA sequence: TGTGCCAGCAGCCAGGGGGGCAGGGCGCAGTTCTTC. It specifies CASSQGGRAQFF.

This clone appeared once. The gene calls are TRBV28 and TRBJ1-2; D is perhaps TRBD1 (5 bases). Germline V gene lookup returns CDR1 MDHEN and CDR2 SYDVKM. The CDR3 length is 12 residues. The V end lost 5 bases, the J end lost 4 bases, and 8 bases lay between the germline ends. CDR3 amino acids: CASSPGTYGYTF. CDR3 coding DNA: TGTGCCAGCAGTCCAGGGACCTATGGCTACACCTTC.

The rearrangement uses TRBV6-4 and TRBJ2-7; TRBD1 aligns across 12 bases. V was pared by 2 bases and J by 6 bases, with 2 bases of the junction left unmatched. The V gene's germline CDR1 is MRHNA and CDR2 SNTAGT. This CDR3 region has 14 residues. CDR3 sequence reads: CASSDRDRGREQYV. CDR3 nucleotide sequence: TGTGCCAGCAGTGACCGGGACAGGGGGCGCGAGCAGTACGTC.

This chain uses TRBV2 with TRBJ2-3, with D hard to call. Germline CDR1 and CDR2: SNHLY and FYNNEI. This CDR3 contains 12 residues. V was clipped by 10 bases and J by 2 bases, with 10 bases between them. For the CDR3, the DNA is TGTGCCATCCTCGCCGACACAGATACGCAGTATTTT. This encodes CAILADTDTQYF.

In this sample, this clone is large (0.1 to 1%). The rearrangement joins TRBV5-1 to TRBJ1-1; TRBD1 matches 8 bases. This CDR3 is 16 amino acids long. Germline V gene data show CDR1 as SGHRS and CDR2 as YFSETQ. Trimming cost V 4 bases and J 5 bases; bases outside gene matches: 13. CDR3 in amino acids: CASSPRRQGPPTEAFF. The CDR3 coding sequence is TGCGCCAGCAGCCCGCGTCGACAGGGGCCGCCGACTGAAGCTTTCTTT. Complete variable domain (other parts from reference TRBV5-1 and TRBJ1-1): KAGVTQTPRYLIKTRGQQVTLSCSPISGHRSVSWYQQTPGQGLQFLFEYFSETQRNKGNFPGRFSGRQFSNSRSEMNVSTLELGDSALYLCASSPRRQGPPTEAFFGQGTRLTVV.

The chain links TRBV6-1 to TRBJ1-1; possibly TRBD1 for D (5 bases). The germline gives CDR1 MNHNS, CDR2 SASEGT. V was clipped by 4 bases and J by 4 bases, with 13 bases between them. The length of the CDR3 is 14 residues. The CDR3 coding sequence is TGTGCCAGCAGTGTTGGGGGGGTGACCACTGAAGCTTTCTTT. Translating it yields CASSVGGVTTEAFF.

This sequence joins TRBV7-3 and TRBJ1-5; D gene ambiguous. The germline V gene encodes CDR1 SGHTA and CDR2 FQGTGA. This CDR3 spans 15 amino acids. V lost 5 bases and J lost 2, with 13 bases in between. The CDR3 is CASSPRALGNQPQHF. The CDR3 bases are TGTGCCAGCAGCCCCCGGGCTCTTGGCAATCAGCCCCAGCATTTT.

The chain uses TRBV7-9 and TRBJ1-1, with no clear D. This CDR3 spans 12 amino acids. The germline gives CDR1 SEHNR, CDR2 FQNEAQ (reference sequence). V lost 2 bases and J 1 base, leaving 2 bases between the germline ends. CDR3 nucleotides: TGTGCCAGCAGCTTAAAGAACACTGAAGCTTTCTTT. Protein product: CASSLKNTEAFF.

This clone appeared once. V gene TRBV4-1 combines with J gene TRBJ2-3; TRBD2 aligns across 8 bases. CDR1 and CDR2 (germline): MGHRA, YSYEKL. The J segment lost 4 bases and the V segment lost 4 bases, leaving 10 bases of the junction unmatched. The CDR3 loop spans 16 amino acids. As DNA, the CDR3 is TGCGCCAGCAGCCCAAGTCCCGGGACTAGGTCAGATACGCAGTATTTT. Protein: CASSPSPGTRSDTQYF.

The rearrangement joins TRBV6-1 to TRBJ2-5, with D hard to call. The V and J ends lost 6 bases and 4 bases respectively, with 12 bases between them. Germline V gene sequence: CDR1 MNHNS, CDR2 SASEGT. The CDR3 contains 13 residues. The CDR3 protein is CASSRGWVETQYF. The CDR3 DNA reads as TGTGCCAGCAGCCGCGGTTGGGTAGAGACCCAGTACTTC.